This TCR beta chain stems from a study of regulatory T cells in long-lasting Graves disease. Findings of the study overall: Compared with new cases, persistent Graves' patients showed reduced TCR diversity. Persistent patients shared 2,741 public clonotypes among themselves. Newly diagnosed patients shared fewer, at more than 850.

This clonotype was found many times. What it recognizes is unknown. Time point noted: persistent/refractory GD, antithyroid drugs over 5 years with positive TRAb. Extracted RNA from PBMCs served as the source of the TCR library. Germline V gives CDR1 MNHEY, CDR2 SVGAGI. CDR3 length: 18 amino acids. Trimming took 2 bases from V and 1 from J, leaving 18 bases between them. Arm-PCR with iRepertoire HTBI primers amplified the CDR3 regions for these TCR beta libraries. TCRdb processed the multiplex PCR reads anew with MiXCR; each CDR3 protein has one entry. The data show over 450,000 distinct CDR3 sequences, roughly a fifth seen once.

Sample: peripheral blood mononuclear cells (PBMCs), taken when the disease was refractory, from a patient treated with antithyroid drugs. The clonotype originates from a female donor with Graves disease. The rearrangement joins TRBV6-5 to TRBJ1-5; D not resolved. CDR3 in DNA: TGTGCCAGCAGTTACCTTGGGCAGGACTTAGGGAGCAATCAGCCCCAGCATTTT. Translation: CASSYLGQDLGSNQPQHF.